The 14 T cell receptor beta chains given below trace back to one sample, sequenced in a study of T cell repertoires in cytomegalovirus infection. The antigens these receptors bind are not known. Using its own MiXCR run on the reads, TCRdb lists one record per CDR3 protein. This sample carries some 480,000 distinct CDR3 sequences, 33% of them seen once, and the ten largest clones take about a sixth. Sequencing used cultured PBMCs, obtained from culture after CMV antigen stimulation. These receptors all come from a human donor in good health (CMV status not recorded). Some clones in this sample may be carry-over from other donors' samples.

This clonotype was counted only a few times. The rearrangement uses TRBV27 and TRBJ1-6, with D tentatively TRBD1 (5 bases). Trimming left V 2 bases short and J 0 bases short, with 8 bases between. CDR3 size: 16 residues. The germline V gene has CDR1 MNHEY and CDR2 SMNVEV (reference sequence). The CDR3 loop reads CASSLKGSSYNSPLHF. Here the CDR3 DNA reads TGTGCCAGCAGTTTAAAGGGGAGCTCCTATAATTCACCCCTCCACTTT.

This clonotype appeared a few times. The chain couples TRBV7-2 to TRBJ2-5; 9 nucleotides align to TRBD2. CDR1 and CDR2 (germline): SGHTA, FQGNSA. Trimming at V came to 6 bases and at J to 2 bases, leaving 4 bases not matched to a gene. CDR3 length: 14 amino acids. CDR3 DNA: TGTGCCAGCAGACGGCTAGCGGGACAAGAGACCCAGTACTTC. Its protein product is CASRRLAGQETQYF.

There are a few counts of this clonotype. The chain uses TRBV6-1 and TRBJ2-1, with 8 bases that match TRBD1. The V gene end was trimmed by 6 bases and the J gene end by 6 bases; junction bases not matched to a gene: 10. Germline V CDR1 and CDR2: MNHNS, SASEGT. The CDR3 runs 15 residues. The CDR3, as DNA: TGTGCCAGCAGCCGGGGACAGGCCTACAGCAATGAGCAGTTCTTC. Its protein is CASSRGQAYSNEQFF.

This clonotype was seen just once. This sequence joins TRBV4-3 and TRBJ1-5; tentative D call: TRBD1 (6 bases). Looked up from germline, CDR1 is LGHNA and CDR2 is YSLEER. Trimming took off 0 bases at V and 5 bases at J, with 11 bases between the two ends. The CDR3 consists of 15 residues. DNA for the CDR3: TGCGCCAGCAGCCAAGATTCAGGGGCAGATCAGCCCCAGCATTTT. Translation: CASSQDSGADQPQHF.

In its sample, this clonotype was seen a few times. The gene calls are TRBV5-1 and TRBJ2-3; TRBD2 might be the D (6 bases). The CDR3 consists of 13 residues. The germline CDR1 and CDR2 sequences are SGHRS and YFSETQ. V lost 4 bases to trimming and J lost 2 bases, with 8 bases between them. The CDR3 loop is CASSEGLTDTQYF. DNA of the CDR3: TGCGCCAGCAGCGAGGGACTCACAGATACGCAGTATTTT. The entire variable domain, with the rest obtained from reference TRBV5-1 and TRBJ2-3, is as follows: KAGVTQTPRYLIKTRGQQVTLSCSPISGHRSVSWYQQTPGQGLQFLFEYFSETQRNKGNFPGRFSGRQFSNSRSEMNVSTLELGDSALYLCASSEGLTDTQYFGPGTRLTVL.

This clonotype was seen a few times. DNA of the CDR3: TGCGCCAGCAGCCAAACAGGGAGCACCGGGGAGCTGTTTTTT. Translation: CASSQTGSTGELFF. The chain uses TRBV4-1 and TRBJ2-2; tentatively, D is TRBD1 (6 bases). The length of the CDR3 is 14 residues. Looked up from germline, CDR1 is MGHRA and CDR2 is YSYEKL. V dropped 2 bases and J dropped 4 bases, with 8 bases sitting between them.

V and J are TRBV7-3 and TRBJ2-3; TRBD2 agrees at 8 bases. CDR1 is SGHTA and CDR2 is FQGTGA in the germline V gene. The CDR3 totals 14 residues. The V gene end was trimmed by 5 bases and the J gene end by 4 bases; junction bases not matched to a gene: 5. The CDR3: CASSPHGGADTQYF. In DNA form, the CDR3 reads TGTGCCAGCAGCCCCCACGGGGGGGCAGATACGCAGTATTTT.

In its sample, this clonotype was seen a few times. This rearrangement joins TRBV2 to TRBJ2-7; 13 nucleotides line up with TRBD2. Germline CDR1 is SNHLY and CDR2 is FYNNEI. This CDR3 contains 14 residues. The trim removed 4 bases at V and 6 bases at J, leaving 3 bases unmatched. CDR3 in DNA: TGTGCCAGCAGTGGACTAGCGGGAGGTTCCGAGCAGTACTTC. It is translated as CASSGLAGGSEQYF.

This clonotype was picked up a small number of times. The chain uses TRBV27 and TRBJ2-2; a weak D match, TRBD1 (5 bases). The V gene's germline CDR1 is MNHEY and CDR2 SMNVEV (reference sequence). The ends were cut back, 8 bases at V and 0 bases at J, with 7 bases in the middle. The length of the CDR3 is 13 residues. The CDR3 sequence: CASGHSNTGELFF. In nucleotides, the CDR3 is TGTGCCAGCGGACATTCGAACACCGGGGAGCTGTTTTTT.

This clonotype has at least ten counts. The J gene is TRBJ1-5, the V gene TRBV7-2, with 8 bases identical to TRBD1. The V gene's germline CDR1 is SGHTA and CDR2 FQGNSA. V shed 2 bases, J shed 1 base, and the junction held 7 bases outside the gene matches. CDR3 length: 17 amino acids. The CDR3 bases are TGTGCCAGCAGCTTAATCCCAGGGGGCCCGAGCAATCAGCCCCAGCATTTT. Translated: CASSLIPGGPSNQPQHF.

The table lists this clonotype with a few counts. This chain joins TRBV6-2 or TRBV6-3 and TRBJ1-1; 8 bases agree with TRBD1. V was clipped by 7 bases and J by 3 bases; unmatched bases: 10. The CDR3 spans 15 residues. Germline CDR1 MNHEY, CDR2 SVGEGT. CDR3 nucleotide sequence: TGTGCCAGCAATTTCAGGGGGCTGGTGTACACTGAAGCTTTCTTT. This translates into CASNFRGLVYTEAFF.

In the case of this clonotype: Possible read error: a much larger clone is one base away. The CDR3 region has the DNA TGTGCCAGCAGTTCCGGACTAGCGGGAAGGGAGCAGTACTTC. Protein sequence: CASSSGLAGREQYF. The chain joins TRBV28 to TRBJ2-7, with 12 bases fitting TRBD2. Germline CDR1 is MDHEN and CDR2 is SYDVKM. This CDR3 is built from 14 residues. V shed 4 bases, J shed 7 bases, and the junction held 5 bases outside the gene matches.

The chain employs TRBV7-6 and TRBJ1-1, with a possible D match to TRBD1 (6 bases). Between the trimmed V and J ends, which lost 6 bases and 1 base, there was a span of 18 bases. Germline assignment: CDR1 SGHVS and CDR2 FNYEAQ. This CDR3 spans 16 amino acids. The CDR3 is CASSRPGGSTNTEAFF. CDR3 DNA: TGTGCCAGCAGTAGACCCGGGGGCTCGACGAACACTGAAGCTTTCTTT.

This clonotype was detected only a few times. As DNA, the CDR3 is TGTGCCAGCAGTTTACTACTAGCGGGAGGGTTAGATACGCAGTATTTT. Residues: CASSLLLAGGLDTQYF. The chain carries TRBV12-3 or TRBV12-4 and TRBJ2-3; 13 bases line up with TRBD2. V trimming: 2 bases; J trimming: 5 bases; junction bases outside the gene matches: 4. The CDR3 is 16 residues long.